These 24 T cell receptor beta chains originate from one sample sequenced in a study of T cell responses to AZD1222 COVID-19 vaccine. Method: immunoSEQ multiplex PCR; TCRdb's copy keeps in-frame clones and lacks some. The data show fewer than 50,000 clones, approximately 80% seen once. This material consisted of peripheral blood, taken on day 0 of AZD1222 vaccination. The receptors come from an adult in good health.

This chain uses TRBV28 with TRBJ2-1; 9 bases agree with TRBD1. After removal of 4 bases from V and 15 bases from J, the junction contained 4 bases not matched to a gene. The CDR3 length is 11 residues. The V gene's germline CDR1 is MDHEN and CDR2 SYDVKM. The CDR3 coding sequence is TGTGCCAGCAGTTCCGGACAGGGGCTGTTCTTC. Its protein is CASSSGQGLFF.

The chain links TRBV5-1 to TRBJ2-1; 9 nucleotides agree with TRBD1. Germline V gene lookup returns CDR1 SGHRS and CDR2 YFSETQ. The V segment lost 3 bases and the J segment 9 bases; nucleotides outside the gene matches: 10. The CDR3 is 15 residues long. CDR3 loop: CASSWTGGQGSEQFF. The CDR3 coding sequence is TGCGCCAGCAGCTGGACGGGAGGACAGGGGTCTGAGCAGTTCTTC.

Regarding this clone: This CDR3 is also generated by other DNA sequences in the sample. For the CDR3, the DNA is TGTGCCACCAGTGATTATCGGGGTCAGCCCCAGCATTTT. It specifies CATSDYRGQPQHF. V usage is TRBV24-1 and J usage is TRBJ1-5, with D unresolved. The V gene's germline CDR1 is KGHDR and CDR2 SFDVKD. Trimming cost V 2 bases and J 6 bases, with 7 bases left between them. This CDR3 contains 13 residues.

The chain carries TRBV10-3 and TRBJ2-1, with TRBD2 matching 15 bases. After removal of 6 bases from V and 7 bases from J, the junction contained 1 base not matched to a gene. CDR1 ENHRY and CDR2 SYGVKD come from the germline V gene. This CDR3 is 14 amino acids long. CDR3 sequence reads: CAIRGTSGGNEQFF. The CDR3, as DNA: TGTGCCATCAGAGGGACTAGCGGGGGGAATGAGCAGTTCTTC.

The chain is built from TRBV24-1 and TRBJ2-1; D remains ambiguous. Germline values: CDR1 KGHDR, CDR2 SFDVKD. The CDR3 length is 11 residues. Trimming stripped 4 bases from V and 7 bases from J, with 4 bases between. The CDR3 region is CATSDPNEQFF. Written as DNA, the CDR3 is TGTGCCACCAGTGACCCTAATGAGCAGTTCTTC.

This chain joins TRBV6-2 or TRBV6-3 and TRBJ2-2; 11 bases map to TRBD2. J gave up 7 bases and V 2 bases, and 6 bases lay outside the gene matches. The length of the CDR3 is 16 residues. CDR1 is MNHEY and CDR2 is SVGEGT in the germline V gene. CDR3 coding DNA: TGTGCCAGCAGTTACCAAGGACTAGCGGGCGGCGGGGAGCTGTTTTTT. This encodes CASSYQGLAGGGELFF.

CDR3 sequence: CASSGDRGGEQFF. Written as DNA, the CDR3 is TGTGCCAGCAGTGGGGACAGGGGCGGTGAGCAGTTCTTC. This chain uses TRBV6-4 with TRBJ2-1; 10 bases fit TRBD1. CDR1 and CDR2 (germline): MRHNA, SNTAGT. Trimming cost V 4 bases and J 9 bases; bases outside gene matches: 3. The CDR3 is 13 residues long.

As to this clone: At one of its ends the junction is not consistent with the germline gene, which may arise from a read error. V usage is TRBV7-2 and J usage is TRBJ2-2; 10 bases fit TRBD2. This CDR3 has 16 residues. The germline V gene encodes CDR1 SGHTA and CDR2 FQGNSA. This CDR3 is CASSLSGRTKTGELFF. In DNA form, the CDR3 reads TGTGCCAGCAGCCTTAGCGGGAGGACGAAGACCGGGGAGCTGTTTTTT. The full variable domain, completed using reference TRBV7-2 and TRBJ2-2, is GAGVSQSPSNKVTEKGKDVELRCDPISGHTALYWYRQSLGQGLEFLIYFQGNSAPDKSGLPSDRFSAERTGGSVSTLTIQRTQQEDSAVYLCASSLSGRTKTGELFFGEGSRLTVL.

This clone was picked up one time. The J gene is TRBJ2-6, the V gene TRBV11-2; D ambiguous. This CDR3 has 17 amino acids. Between the trimmed V and J ends, which lost 4 bases and 1 base, there was a span of 14 bases. Germline values: CDR1 SGHAT, CDR2 FQNNGV. The CDR3 DNA follows: TGTGCCAGCAGCTCCCCCCTGGAACTTTCTGGGGCCAACGTCCTGACTTTC. Encoded protein: CASSSPLELSGANVLTF.

This clone was detected only a few times. The chain has TRBV19 and TRBJ1-3; perhaps TRBD1 as D (5 bases). This CDR3 region has 15 residues. V shed 4 bases and J shed 0 bases, with 10 bases lying between them. Germline V lookup: CDR1 LNHDA, CDR2 SQIVND (reference sequence). DNA of the CDR3: TGTGCCAGTAGTACGACAGTCAGCTCTGGAAACACCATATATTTT. The encoded protein is CASSTTVSSGNTIYF.

The chain recombines TRBV19 with TRBJ2-1, with 12 bases aligning to TRBD2. This CDR3 spans 14 amino acids. V lost 7 bases, J lost 8 bases, and 6 bases stayed unmatched. The germline V gene encodes CDR1 LNHDA and CDR2 SQIVND (reference sequence). This chain's CDR3 is CASKTSGSLDEQFF. The CDR3 nucleotides read TGTGCCAGTAAGACTAGCGGGAGTTTGGATGAGCAGTTCTTC.

V gene TRBV11-2 combines with J gene TRBJ2-7; 10 positions agree with TRBD1. The CDR3 totals 15 residues. CDR1 and CDR2 from the germline V gene are SGHAT and FQNNGV. J lost 3 bases, V lost 6 bases, and 8 bases had no gene match. CDR3 sequence: CASRMGQGTNYEQYF. The CDR3 coding sequence is TGTGCCAGCAGAATGGGACAGGGGACGAACTACGAGCAGTACTTC.

The J gene is TRBJ2-2, the V gene TRBV7-2; 13 bases are shared with TRBD2. After removal of 5 bases from V and 8 bases from J, the junction contained 5 bases not matched to a gene. In germline, CDR1 is SGHTA, CDR2 FQGNSA. CDR3 size: 15 residues. The CDR3 protein is CASSVGTSGIGELFF. DNA of the CDR3: TGTGCCAGCAGCGTCGGGACTAGCGGGATTGGGGAGCTGTTTTTT.

This sequence joins TRBV18 and TRBJ1-5, with D tentatively TRBD1 (5 bases). The CDR3 sequence is 13 residues long. V was pared by 3 bases and J by 4 bases, with 7 bases between. The V gene's germline CDR1 is KGHSH and CDR2 LQKENI. For the CDR3, the DNA is TGTGCCAGCTCACCCGGGGGGAATCAGCCCCAGCATTTT. This codes for CASSPGGNQPQHF.

The chain uses TRBV19 and TRBJ1-6, with 8 bases lining up with TRBD1. The V segment lost 5 bases and the J segment 10 bases; nucleotides outside the gene matches: 7. This CDR3 has 14 amino acids. Germline values: CDR1 LNHDA, CDR2 SQIVND (reference sequence). CDR3 bases: TGTGCCAGTAGTTTGGACAGGGACCGGTCACCCCTCCACTTT. The encoded protein is CASSLDRDRSPLHF.

The chain employs TRBV7-2 and TRBJ2-3, with 8 positions matching TRBD2. The germline CDR1 and CDR2 sequences are SGHTA and FQGNSA. With V trimmed by 5 bases and J by 3 bases, 7 bases remained unmatched. CDR3 length equals 15 residues. CDR3 bases: TGTGCCAGCAGCCGCGGACTAGCCGAAACAGATACGCAGTATTTT. Its protein is CASSRGLAETDTQYF.

V is TRBV6-4 and J is TRBJ1-1; D is undetermined. V gave up 6 bases and J gave up 1 base, with 12 bases separating them. Germline lookup yields CDR1 MRHNA and CDR2 SNTAGT. CDR3 length: 14 residues. The CDR3 sequence is CASRGGVANTEAFF. The CDR3 DNA reads TGTGCCAGCAGAGGTGGGGTGGCGAACACTGAAGCTTTCTTT.

The chain couples TRBV19 to TRBJ2-7, with D perhaps being TRBD1 or TRBD2 (5 bases each). V was trimmed by 3 bases and J by 0 bases, leaving 12 bases between them. CDR3 length: 15 amino acids. The germline gives CDR1 LNHDA, CDR2 SQIVND (reference sequence). CDR3 in amino acids: CASSMGRMSSYEQYF. DNA for the CDR3: TGTGCCAGTAGTATGGGACGGATGAGCTCCTACGAGCAGTACTTC. The complete variable domain, with remaining parts taken from reference TRBV19 and TRBJ2-7, reads DGGITQSPKYLFRKEGQNVTLSCEQNLNHDAMYWYRQDPGQGLRLIYYSQIVNDFQKGDIAEGYSVSREKKESFPLTVTSAQKNPTAFYLCASSMGRMSSYEQYFGPGTRLTVT.

The J gene is TRBJ2-1, the V gene TRBV5-1; the match to TRBD1 covers 7 bases. The CDR3 has 15 amino acids. V gave up 0 bases and J gave up 2 bases; unmatched junction bases: 2. Germline V CDR1 and CDR2: SGHRS, YFSETQ. The CDR3 region is CASSLGQGAYNEQFF. In nucleotides, the CDR3 is TGCGCCAGCAGCTTGGGGCAGGGGGCCTACAATGAGCAGTTCTTC. The full variable domain, with the rest looked up from reference TRBV5-1 and TRBJ2-1, is KAGVTQTPRYLIKTRGQQVTLSCSPISGHRSVSWYQQTPGQGLQFLFEYFSETQRNKGNFPGRFSGRQFSNSRSEMNVSTLELGDSALYLCASSLGQGAYNEQFFGPGTRLTVL.

In this sample, this clone turned up a few times. V gene TRBV7-9 combines with J gene TRBJ2-7, with 7 positions matching TRBD2. The CDR3 contains 12 residues. Germline assignment: CDR1 SEHNR and CDR2 FQNEAQ (reference sequence). V lost 5 bases to trimming and J lost 6 bases; unmatched junction nucleotides: 4. The CDR3 loop reads CASSRDYREQYF. The CDR3 DNA reads TGTGCCAGCAGCCGGGACTATCGCGAGCAGTACTTC.

J is TRBJ2-6 and V is TRBV29-1; 9 bases are shared with TRBD1. The germline V gene encodes CDR1 SQVTM and CDR2 ANQGSEA. V was pared by 6 bases and J by 1 base, with 4 bases of the junction left unmatched. CDR3 length equals 15 residues. The CDR3 loop is CSVSTGGSGANVLTF. DNA for the CDR3: TGCAGCGTATCGACAGGGGGGTCTGGGGCCAACGTCCTGACTTTC.

V usage is TRBV27 and J usage is TRBJ1-6; TRBD1 agrees at 8 bases. After removal of 2 bases from V and 5 bases from J, the junction contained 5 bases not matched to a gene. The CDR3 contains 16 residues. Germline V CDR1 and CDR2: MNHEY, SMNVEV (reference sequence). CDR3 residues: CASSLTQGANNSPLHF. The CDR3 nucleotides read TGTGCCAGCAGTTTAACGCAGGGGGCGAATAATTCACCCCTCCACTTT.

The rearrangement joins TRBV18 to TRBJ2-1, with D perhaps being TRBD1 or TRBD2 (5 bases each). The germline V and J ends were trimmed by 3 bases and 0 bases, with 9 bases remaining between them. Per germline, CDR1 KGHSH and CDR2 LQKENI. The CDR3 is 15 amino acids. CDR3 nucleotides: TGTGCCAGCTCACCCCGGGACGTCTCCTACAATGAGCAGTTCTTC. It is translated as CASSPRDVSYNEQFF.

This clone has only a few counts. This CDR3 reads CASSQGQSGDYEQYF. CDR3 DNA: TGCGCCAGCAGCCAAGGACAATCCGGAGACTACGAGCAGTACTTC. The chain has TRBV4-1 and TRBJ2-7; D not resolved. The CDR3 sequence is 15 residues long. With 1 base removed from V and 3 bases from J, the gap between germline ends came to 13 bases. The V gene's germline CDR1 is MGHRA and CDR2 YSYEKL.